This T cell receptor beta chain was retrieved from a study of T cell changes during pregnancy in multiple sclerosis. This clone was found once. Germline trimming cut 7 bases from V and 5 bases from J; bases unmatched to any gene: 9. Per germline, CDR1 GTSNPN and CDR2 SVGIG (reference sequence). The CDR3 covers 13 residues. Clones were read by immunoSEQ multiplex PCR, and TCRdb kept only the in-frame ones, dropping some. Among about 73,000 clones listed, 85% to 95% were seen once. Here the sequenced sample was peripheral blood, taken in the third trimester of pregnancy. This chain joins TRBV30 and TRBJ1-1; 8 nucleotides align to TRBD1. The clonotype originates from a female donor in good health, enrolled as a control in a pregnancy study. CDR3: CASRITGGTEAFF. For the CDR3, the DNA is TGTGCCTCCCGAATCACAGGGGGGACTGAAGCTTTCTTT.